The rows below give T cell receptor beta chains drawn from one sample of a study of CD8 T cells in ankylosing spondylitis. TCRdb fed the 5' RACE reads into MiXCR, producing one record per CDR3 protein. The sample yields approximately 300,000 distinct CDR3 sequences, less than 25% seen once. The sample taken for sequencing was blood, either unsorted or a sorted T cell fraction (not recorded which). The receptors shown here come from a female donor with ankylosing spondylitis or in good health (not recorded which). Both conserved end residues are part of each CDR3. D genes are given only for firm matches. Rows give clone size only sometimes, using once, few, many, or a class for an expanded clone.

V gene	D gene	J gene	clone size	CDR3 DNA	CDR3 protein
TRBV18	-	TRBJ2-5	-	TGTGCCAGCTCACCGGGAGTTGACGAGACCCAGTACTTC	CASSPGVDETQYF
TRBV7-8	TRBD2	TRBJ2-1	-	TGTGCCAGCAGCTTAGGGCTAGCGGGATACAGTGAGCAGTTCTTC	CASSLGLAGYSEQFF
TRBV6-2/TRBV6-3	TRBD2	TRBJ2-3	few	TGTGCCAGCAGTGAGAGTAGCGGGTACGCAGATACGCAGTATTTT	CASSESSGYADTQYF
TRBV4-3	TRBD1	TRBJ1-1	many	TGCGCCAGCAGCCCGGACAGGGCGAACACTGAAGCTTTCTTT	CASSPDRANTEAFF
TRBV7-2	TRBD1	TRBJ2-5	few	TGTGCCAGCAGCAGCAGGACAGGGGGCGTTAAGACCCAGTACTTC	CASSSRTGGVKTQYF
TRBV29-1	-	TRBJ1-1	many	TGCAGCGTTGCGGCCAGTCAGAACACTGAAGCTTTCTTT	CSVAASQNTEAFF
TRBV7-6	-	TRBJ2-3	once	TGTGCCAGCAGCTTATTCTTGGATACGCAGTATTTT	CASSLFLDTQYF
TRBV14	-	TRBJ2-7	once	TGTGCCAGCAGCCGGGAGCTAGCTTTCCACGAGCAGTACTTC	CASSRELAFHEQYF
TRBV28	TRBD1	TRBJ2-1	few	TGTGCCAGCAGTCCACTACTTGACAGGGGGCCTGCTCAGTTCTTC	CASSPLLDRGPAQFF
TRBV18	TRBD1	TRBJ2-1	few	TGTGCCAGCTCACCCACGACAGGGGGGGGAAATGAGCAGTTCTTC	CASSPTTGGGNEQFF
TRBV3-1	-	TRBJ2-1	many	TGTGCCAGCAGCCGGCGGGGTGCCAATGAGCAGTTCTTC	CASSRRGANEQFF
TRBV12-3/TRBV12-4	-	TRBJ2-1	many	TGTGCCAGCAGTTTAGCGCATGGAGGAGGTTACAATGAGCAGTTCTTC	CASSLAHGGGYNEQFF
TRBV5-6	-	TRBJ2-1	-	TGTGCCAGCAGCAGGGACTCCATGAGGAATGAGCAGTTCTTC	CASSRDSMRNEQFF